The rows below give T cell receptor beta chains drawn from one sample of a study of blood T cells in healthy people across ages. TCRdb processed the 5' RACE reads anew with MiXCR; each CDR3 protein has one entry. The sample has 1.5 million to 2 million distinct CDR3 sequences, around 40% seen once; the top ten hold under 30%. Material for sequencing was blood. These receptors were taken from a human donor in good health. Each CDR3 is given with its conserved first and last residue. Fields, in order: V gene, clone size, D gene, CDR3 length, J gene, CDR3 DNA, CDR3 protein. A D gene is named only where the DNA matches it firmly. A clone size is listed for some rows: how often the clone was seen (once, few, many), or a class if it is expanded.

TRBV7-2	-	TRBD1	15	TRBJ1-2	TGTGCCAGCAGCCCACAGGGGGTATTAAACTATGGCTACACCTTC	CASSPQGVLNYGYTF
TRBV20-1	few	TRBD2	14	TRBJ2-7	TGCAGTGCTCCCGTTCTAGCGGGGGTCCACGAGCAGTACTTC	CSAPVLAGVHEQYF
TRBV5-1	-	TRBD1	16	TRBJ2-3	TGCGCCAGCAGCGCCTCTCCGGGACAGGGTGCAGATACGCAGTATTTT	CASSASPGQGADTQYF
TRBV12-3/TRBV12-4	few	-	14	TRBJ2-5	TGTGCCAGCAGCCTGACATCTGTGGGGGTACCCCAGTACTTC	CASSLTSVGVPQYF
TRBV20-1	-	TRBD1	15	TRBJ1-2	TGCAGTGCTAGGGTTCGGGGACAGCAAAATTATGGCTACACCTTC	CSARVRGQQNYGYTF
TRBV20-1	few	TRBD1	13	TRBJ2-7	TGCGCAACCTGGGACAGTAGCTCCTACGAGCAGTACTTC	CATWDSSSYEQYF
TRBV19	-	-	14	TRBJ1-5	TGTGCCAGTAGCAGCCCAGACAGATATCAGCCCCAGCATTTT	CASSSPDRYQPQHF
TRBV7-2	-	TRBD2	16	TRBJ2-2	TGTGCCAGCACCACCGCAGCGGGGGGGTTTTCCGGGGAGCTGTTTTTT	CASTTAAGGFSGELFF
TRBV12-3/TRBV12-4	-	TRBD1	14	TRBJ1-1	TGTGCCAGCAGCAGGACAGGGATGAACACTGAAGCTTTCTTT	CASSRTGMNTEAFF
TRBV6-2/TRBV6-3	-	-	13	TRBJ2-1	TGTGCCAGCAGTTACTCCCTCCAGACCGAGCAGTTCTTC	CASSYSLQTEQFF
TRBV4-3	-	-	20	TRBJ2-1	TGCGCCAGCAGCCAAGACCTACATAGGCGGCCAGGGCCAAGAGACCGAGAGCAGTTCTTC	CASSQDLHRRPGPRDREQFF
TRBV27	few	-	13	TRBJ1-2	TGTGCCAGCTCGCAGGGGATTAATCGTGGCTACACCTTC	CASSQGINRGYTF
TRBV5-1	-	-	16	TRBJ1-2	TGCGCCAGCAGCGTGGGATCCAACCTGGGGCACTATGGCTACACCTTC	CASSVGSNLGHYGYTF
TRBV4-3	few	TRBD1	19	TRBJ2-1	TGCGCCAGCAGCCAAGATTTGCCCGATCGGGACAGGAGGTACAATGAGCAGTTCTTC	CASSQDLPDRDRRYNEQFF
TRBV29-1	many	TRBD2	15	TRBJ2-1	TGCAGCGTCGGGGGAAAGGGAGGGGTGCGCAATGAGCAGTTCTTC	CSVGGKGGVRNEQFF
TRBV10-3	-	-	14	TRBJ2-4	TGTGCCATCAGTGAGTTGGCAGGGGAAAACATTCAGTACTTC	CAISELAGENIQYF
TRBV25-1	-	-	14	TRBJ2-7	TGTGCCAGCACCATCGTGAGACAGGTCTACGAGCAGTACTTC	CASTIVRQVYEQYF
TRBV4-2	-	TRBD2	20	TRBJ2-1	TGTGCCAGCAGCCAAGATAGGAATACGGGGGGGCTTAGCACCCACAATGAGCAGTTCTTC	CASSQDRNTGGLSTHNEQFF
TRBV24-1	many	TRBD2	17	TRBJ2-5	TGTGCCACCAGTGCCAGGGGGGGACTAGCGGACCAAGAGACCCAGTACTTC	CATSARGGLADQETQYF
TRBV2	-	TRBD2	14	TRBJ2-7	TGTGCCAGCAAGGGACTAGCGGGGGTGTGCGAGCAGTACTTC	CASKGLAGVCEQYF
TRBV7-2	-	TRBD1	15	TRBJ2-1	TGTGCCAGCAGCTGGGGGACAGGGGAACACAATGAGCAGTTCTTC	CASSWGTGEHNEQFF
TRBV28	-	TRBD1	13	TRBJ1-1	TGTGCCAGCAGGCACAGGGGGAGGACTGAAGCTTTCTTT	CASRHRGRTEAFF
TRBV7-8	-	-	15	TRBJ2-1	TGTGCCAGCAGCTTAGAGTTGGGGGGTACCTACGAGCAGTTCTTC	CASSLELGGTYEQFF
TRBV20-1	-	-	19	TRBJ1-6	TGCAGTGCTAGAGGTCCTAGGGATGTCGGCAGAAGATATAATTCACCCCTCCACTTT	CSARGPRDVGRRYNSPLHF
TRBV6-6	few	-	12	TRBJ2-5	TGTGCCAGCAGTTACACCGAATGGGCCCAGTACTTC	CASSYTEWAQYF
TRBV6-5	-	-	13	TRBJ2-1	TGTGCCAGCAGTTACGACGTCATAAGTGAGCAGTTCTTC	CASSYDVISEQFF
TRBV5-1	-	-	17	TRBJ1-4	TGCGCCAGCAGCTTGGAACCGACCGGGACGGTGAATGAAAAACTGTTTTTT	CASSLEPTGTVNEKLFF
TRBV11-2	-	-	12	TRBJ1-1	TGTGCCAGCAGCCTAGGGAGATCTGAAGCTTTCTTT	CASSLGRSEAFF
TRBV12-3/TRBV12-4	few	-	16	TRBJ2-5	TGTGCCAGCAGTTTAGCGCTAAGGGGGGTTCGGGAAACCCAGTACTTC	CASSLALRGVRETQYF
TRBV6-5	once	TRBD2	14	TRBJ2-3	TGTGCCAGCAGTTGGCGGGGGGCCCAAGATACGCAGTATTTT	CASSWRGAQDTQYF
TRBV11-2	-	-	13	TRBJ2-7	TGTGCCAGTCGGTACGGGGCATCCTACGAGCAGTACTTC	CASRYGASYEQYF
TRBV7-8	once	-	11	TRBJ2-1	TGTGCCAGCAGCACGCAGAGCTCCCAGTTCTTC	CASSTQSSQFF
TRBV20-1	-	-	15	TRBJ2-5	TGCAGTGCTAGAGTTGTGGCGGGGCAACAAGAGACCCAGTACTTC	CSARVVAGQQETQYF
TRBV4-2	-	-	15	TRBJ2-7	TGTGCCAGCAGCCATCCCGGGGCCGGGGACTACGAGCAGTACTTC	CASSHPGAGDYEQYF
TRBV7-2	-	-	17	TRBJ2-5	TGTGCCAGCAGCTTTGTTGGGACATACTACCAGATCGAGACCCAGTACTTC	CASSFVGTYYQIETQYF
TRBV25-1	-	-	11	TRBJ2-1	TGTGCCAGCAGTGATGAATATGAGCAGTTCTTC	CASSDEYEQFF
TRBV4-3	-	-	15	TRBJ1-1	TGCGCCAGCAACCGAGACCTAGGGTTCGACACTGAAGCTTTCTTT	CASNRDLGFDTEAFF
TRBV20-1	many	TRBD1	14	TRBJ1-2	TGCAGTGCTAGTGGGACAGCAGCTGGTGGTAGCTACACCTTC	CSASGTAAGGSYTF
TRBV7-6	-	-	14	TRBJ2-7	TGTGCCAGCAGCTTACTAGGCTCCCTCGACGAGCAGTACTTC	CASSLLGSLDEQYF
TRBV7-2	-	-	16	TRBJ2-5	TGTGCCAGCAGCATCGGGGTTTTCGCCCGACAGGAGACCCAGTACTTC	CASSIGVFARQETQYF
TRBV12-3/TRBV12-4	once	TRBD1	14	TRBJ1-2	TGTGCCAGCAGTTTAGTCAGGGGGCTAAATGGCTACACCTTC	CASSLVRGLNGYTF